This T cell receptor beta chain is from a study of OX40 agonist ivuxolimab in advanced cancers. With regard to the full study: The costimulatory receptor OX40 (CD134) was targeted by ivuxolimab, a fully human IgG2 agonistic monoclonal antibody. The monotherapy dose-escalation portion (N ≈ 50 patients) of the phase I ivuxolimab trial is reported in the paper. Peripheral TCRbeta sequencing was intended to test whether TCR sequence diversity was altered and clonal T-cell expansion was caused by ivuxolimab. Patients were allowed to have had prior anti-PD-1, anti-PD-L1 or anti-CTLA-4 therapy, and approximately 40% of the dose-escalation patients had previously received checkpoint inhibitors. Intravenous ivuxolimab was administered to patients every 2 weeks at six dose levels: 0.01, 0.1, 0.3, 1.5, 3 and 10 mg/kg. Of the approximately 54 patients in dose escalation, about 19 had hepatocellular carcinoma, some 15 had melanoma, 9 had renal cell carcinoma and 9 had head and neck cancer. Three dose-escalation patients achieved partial responses, one with hepatocellular carcinoma and two with cutaneous melanoma. In the dose-escalation cohort, 65% to 90% of patients were male, and the mean age was around 60 years, with a range of 23 to 79. Here is what the overall study found, with its caveats: Clonal expansion of both CD4+ and CD8+ blood T cells was observed from baseline to week 6 at doses 0.1 to 3.0 mg/kg. In the 0.1-3.0 mg/kg groups, partial responders had among the lowest normalized peripheral clonal expansion, particularly in CD8+ T cells. The antigen specificity of the clonally expanded peripheral T cells was not determined. After ivuxolimab, CD8+ T cells had more expanded clones than CD4+ T cells on average. Low levels of normalized T-cell clonal expansion were also seen in some patients who did not respond.

The trial excluded patients who had a history of autoimmune disease or were on systemic immunosuppression. Peripheral blood for TCR sequencing was collected from all dose cohorts at baseline, on cycle 4 day 1, and on cycle 7 day 1. The samples were drawn from a first-in-human, open-label, multicenter phase I dose-escalation trial of ivuxolimab. Adults with locally advanced or metastatic head and neck squamous cell, hepatocellular, melanoma or renal cell carcinoma were enrolled in the trial. Before TCR sequencing, CD4+ and CD8+ T cells were separately sorted from peripheral blood. To sequence the TCRbeta CDR3 region, genomic DNA was isolated from the sorted cells. The immunoSEQ Assay was used for sequencing of TCRbeta CDR3 regions. The source is immuneACCESS, and TCRdb retained only in-frame sequences with V and J called. Part of the clones is not carried over; for the studies checked, unresolved V genes explain less than half of this, and the remainder is unexplained. Counted in this sample were roughly 30,000 clones; 80% to 90% of them appeared once. The top ten clones comprise about 32% of the sample.

Regarding this clone: The specificity of this receptor is unknown. No clone much larger than this one lies a single base away; base qualities are absent.

The germline V gene specifies SGHTA as CDR1 and FQGNSA as CDR2. Including the terminal cysteine and phenylalanine, the CDR3 comprises 15 residues. Here the CDR3 DNA is all that survives: 45 bases in frame from base 1. Trimming takes 4 bases off V and 5 bases off J; junction bases not matched to a gene: 8. This material consisted of CD4+ or CD8+ T cells sorted from blood, taken in a trial of the OX40 agonist ivuxolimab. The sequence links TRBV7-2 to TRBJ1-5; a stretch of 7 junction bases matches TRBD1. The clonotype was recovered from an adult with an advanced solid tumor such as melanoma, head and neck, liver or kidney cancer. CDR3 protein: CASSSRTGRHQPQHF. The DNA sequence is TGTGCCAGCAGCTCTAGGACAGGTCGACATCAGCCCCAGCATTTT.